These 10 T cell receptor beta chains were all obtained from the same sample, sequenced in a study of blood T cell repertoires in COVID-19. Repertoires were generated with immunoSEQ multiplex PCR, while TCRdb's copy carries only in-frame clones and drops some. In the table there are 200,000 to 250,000 clones, approximately 80% of which are singletons. The sample taken for sequencing was PBMCs or T cells enriched from blood (not recorded which). The receptors stem from a young man with acute COVID-19.

The CDR3 loop reads CASSDRGSYNEQFF. CDR3 nucleotides: TGTGCCAGCAGCGACAGGGGGTCCTACAATGAGCAGTTCTTC. The chain joins TRBV7-9 to TRBJ2-1; TRBD1 matches at 9 bases. The germline gives CDR1 SEHNR, CDR2 FQNEAQ (reference sequence). Trimming at V came to 5 bases and at J to 1 base, leaving 0 bases not matched to a gene. The CDR3 contains 14 residues. The whole variable domain, filled in from reference TRBV7-9 and TRBJ2-1, reads DTGVSQNPRHKITKRGQNVTFRCDPISEHNRLYWYRQTLGQGPEFLTYFQNEAQLEKSRLLSDRFSAERPKGSFSTLEIQRTEQGDSAMYLCASSDRGSYNEQFFGPGTRLTVL.

The rearrangement joins TRBV7-9 to TRBJ1-4; maybe TRBD1 (6 bases). The germline gives CDR1 SEHNR, CDR2 FQNEAQ (reference sequence). V lost 4 bases and J 8 bases, leaving 20 bases between the germline ends. This CDR3 is 16 amino acids long. As DNA, the CDR3 is TGTGCCAGCAGCTCCCAACAGGGCTGGTCGGTCGAAAAACTGTTTTTT. This gives the protein CASSSQQGWSVEKLFF.

The chain combines TRBV7-7 with TRBJ1-4; 9 nucleotides align to TRBD1. The CDR3 extends over 15 amino acids. The germline V gene encodes CDR1 SSHAT and CDR2 FNYEAQ (reference sequence). With 5 bases clipped from V and 7 bases from J, the junction kept 8 bases outside the gene matches. The CDR3: CASSIPTGGIEKLFF. DNA of the CDR3: TGTGCCAGCAGCATCCCAACAGGGGGCATTGAAAAACTGTTTTTT.

The genes are TRBV28 and TRBJ1-5; the D gene is possibly TRBD1 (6 bases). Trimming took 4 bases from V and 0 from J, leaving 13 bases between them. CDR1 and CDR2 (germline): MDHEN, SYDVKM. This CDR3 spans 16 amino acids. The CDR3 coding sequence is TGTGCCAGCAGTTCTCGGGACACATATAGCAATCAGCCCCAGCATTTT. Its translation is CASSSRDTYSNQPQHF.

This chain connects TRBV25-1 to TRBJ2-7; 10 bases match TRBD2. Germline CDR1 and CDR2: MGHDK and SYGVNS. This CDR3 spans 12 amino acids. Trimming removed 9 bases from V and 13 bases from J; junction bases left unmatched: 12. The CDR3 DNA follows: TGTGCCAGTTCCCTAGCGGGGGTACGGCCCTACTTC. The encoded protein is CASSLAGVRPYF.

This chain connects TRBV30 to TRBJ2-5, with unresolved D. The CDR3 has 11 amino acids. The ends were cut back, 7 bases at V and 4 bases at J, with 10 bases in the middle. Germline CDR1 is GTSNPN and CDR2 is SVGIG (reference sequence). As DNA, the CDR3 is TGTGCCTCCAAACTACCAGAGACCCAGTACTTC. It encodes CASKLPETQYF.

This chain links TRBV6-1 with TRBJ1-3; 8 bases are a match to TRBD1. Losses at the gene ends were 2 bases for V and 4 bases for J; bases not matched to a gene: 13. CDR1 is MNHNS and CDR2 is SASEGT in the germline V gene. This CDR3 comprises 18 residues. DNA of the CDR3: TGTGCCAGCAGTGAATTGGAGACAGGGGATATTTCCGGAAACACCATATATTTT. Its translation: CASSELETGDISGNTIYF.

The chain links TRBV7-2 to TRBJ1-2, with D perhaps matching TRBD1 (6 bases). The CDR3 length is 16 residues. The germline gives CDR1 SGHTA, CDR2 FQGNSA. V lost 5 bases and J lost 4, with 20 bases in between. CDR3 in amino acids: CASSTVNNRASYGYTF. As DNA, the CDR3 is TGTGCCAGCAGCACCGTCAATAACAGGGCGAGCTATGGCTACACCTTC.

The chain couples TRBV7-3 to TRBJ2-3, with 7 bases identical to TRBD2. The germline V gene encodes CDR1 SGHTA and CDR2 FQGTGA. The CDR3 runs to 14 residues. The junction had 6 bases not matched to a gene; V was cut back by 5 bases and J by 4 bases. The CDR3 region is CASSPATSPDTQYF. DNA for the CDR3: TGTGCCAGCAGCCCCGCGACTAGCCCAGATACGCAGTATTTT.

The chain couples TRBV6-5 to TRBJ1-1; 9 nucleotides agree with TRBD1. V shed 8 bases and J 7 bases; nucleotides not matched to a gene: 8. Germline V gives CDR1 MNHEY, CDR2 SVGAGI. CDR3 length equals 13 residues. The CDR3 spells CASRRTGVGEAFF. The CDR3 nucleotides are TGTGCCAGCCGTAGGACAGGGGTGGGTGAAGCTTTCTTT.